This T cell receptor beta chain comes out of a study of blood T cell repertoires in COVID-19. Study-wide background: COVID-19 samples from acute and convalescent phases originated in the United States, Italy and Spain. In each case, the material was cDNA or gDNA derived from T cells, B-cell-depleted T cells, or PBMCs.

Germline CDR1 reads MNHEY; CDR2 reads SMNVEV (reference sequence). The junction had 6 bases not matched to a gene; V was cut back by 2 bases and J by 6 bases. The CDR3 covers 15 residues. In the study's own analysis: Reference gene primers were amplified, and this amplification served to estimate nucleated cell counts. Profiled with immunoSEQ multiplex PCR; TCRdb holds only in-frame clones, not every one. V and J calls plus clone size are reproduced from that table; the DNA served to infer D and trimming. The sample has some 150,000 clones, 80% to 90% seen once. The chain combines TRBV27 with TRBJ1-2, with 10 bases aligning to TRBD1. Sequencing was performed on peripheral blood. The sequence came from a human donor in a cohort sampled during active COVID-19. The CDR3 loop reads CASSLKGTGVDGYTF. The CDR3 DNA sequence: TGTGCCAGCAGTTTAAAGGGGACAGGGGTGGATGGCTACACCTTC.